This T cell receptor (beta chain) stems from a study of blood T cell repertoires in COVID-19 (dated by TCRdb to 2020 to 2021). Looking at the study overall: Samples covering the acute and convalescent phases of COVID-19 were provided by collaborators in the United States, Italy and Spain. The repertoires were released in a freely available public database intended as a resource for research on the immune response to SARS-CoV-2. The dataset comprised deeply sampled blood TCRbeta repertoires from subjects exposed to, actively infected with, or recovered from COVID-19. Where available, HLA class I and class II types were obtained from metadata supplied by the sample provider rather than from assay-based typing. Samples were obtained from the ongoing ImmuneRACE study (first 160 participants) and from some 1,200 subjects provided by 6 global collaborators. A de-identified subject ID, COVID-19 status, age in years and sex were almost always included in the sample metadata. The material from the prospective study consisted of cDNA or gDNA derived from T cells, B-cell-depleted T cells, or PBMCs. What the work shows at the level of the full study, not this receptor alone: Clinical and demographic metadata were provided uncurated, with the amount varying by source and participant.

CDR1 and CDR2 (LNHDA, SQIVND) derive from the germline V gene (reference sequence). The V and J ends are trimmed by 6 bases and 5 bases, leaving 13 bases between them. The CDR3 measures 13 amino acids from cysteine to phenylalanine. The kept DNA is CDR3 alone, 39 bases in frame from the first base. TCRbeta CDR3 regions were amplified from genomic DNA by means of the immunoSEQ Assay, a bias-controlled multiplex PCR. For the original study's pipeline: The number of nucleated cells in each sample was estimated by amplification of reference gene primers within the assay. To quantify the absolute abundance of each unique TCRbeta CDR3 rearrangement, sequence reads were collapsed and filtered. For each sample, productive Simpson clonality was calculated as the square root of Simpson's diversity index across productive rearrangements. This immuneACCESS table, as held by TCRdb, lists in-frame sequences with V and J called but not all clones. Of the missing ones, under half trace to an unresolved V gene in checked studies; the others have no known cause. The V and J calls and clone size are taken from that table; D and trimming were inferred from the DNA. The sample table records 200,000 to 250,000 clones; about 80% of these occur just once. Of the sample, about 2% falls within the top ten clones.

The collaborating institutions used their own protocols to collect whole blood in K2EDTA tubes. For TCRbeta analysis, collaborator samples were shipped as frozen whole blood, as isolated PBMCs, or as DNA extracted from either sample type. About this clone itself: It lacks a known antigen. No much larger clone is present one base from it, and per-base qualities are unavailable.

This clonotype originated in a woman of 80 years or more with acute or convalescent COVID-19. What was sequenced was peripheral blood. The chain uses TRBV19 and TRBJ1-1; the D gene cannot be resolved reliably. CDR3 loop: CASSWDRETEAFF. In nucleotide form, the sequence is TGTGCCAGTAGCTGGGATAGGGAGACTGAAGCTTTCTTT.